The clone carrying this T cell receptor (beta chain) came up many times. Its antigen is unidentified. The data stem from a study of post-analysis software for immune sequencing data. Study details: The disease courses covered relapsing-remitting, secondary progressive and progressive-relapsing multiple sclerosis. Findings of the study overall: Samples sharing a preparation batch grouped tightly together when assessed by F measure. Normalized Chao1 diversity was significantly lower in multiple sclerosis patients than in controls. Patients had higher frequencies than controls of five or six TRBV segments, including TRBV5-6, TRBV5-1 and TRBV20-1.

Unique molecular identifiers were present in the TCR beta cDNA libraries. TCRdb re-called the PCR reads with MiXCR, one entry per CDR3 protein. This table has about 180,000 distinct CDR3 sequences, approximately 28% appearing once. Trimming took off 6 bases at V and 7 bases at J, with 11 bases between the two ends. CDR3 size: 12 residues. The clonotype was recovered from a girl aged 5-17 years with multiple sclerosis. V and J are TRBV12-3 or TRBV12-4 and TRBJ2-3; the D is unclear. The sequenced material came from blood. CDR3 region: CASSDSKNTQYF. The CDR3 bases are TGTGCCAGCAGCGATTCAAAGAATACGCAGTATTTT.